This T cell receptor (beta chain) was identified in a study of blood T cells in healthy people across ages. A second about 7 to 11 cycle PCR used barcoded and J-beta primers. Using its own MiXCR run on the 5' RACE reads, TCRdb lists one record per CDR3 protein. The sample has about 780,000 distinct CDR3 sequences, roughly 26% seen once. The CDR3 consists of 14 residues. Germline V gene lookup returns CDR1 DFQATT and CDR2 SNEGSKA (reference sequence). V was clipped by 5 bases and J by 0 bases, with 11 bases between them. This clonotype has more than one count but fewer than ten. This sample also appeared in a second study, on T cells of mothers and their children.

This chain links TRBV20-1 with TRBJ2-1; D is unresolved. This clonotype was sampled from a boy younger than 18 in good health. Sequences were obtained from blood. CDR3 nucleotides: TGCAGTGCTCATCCGTTTGGCTCCTACAATGAGCAGTTCTTC. Protein sequence: CSAHPFGSYNEQFF.